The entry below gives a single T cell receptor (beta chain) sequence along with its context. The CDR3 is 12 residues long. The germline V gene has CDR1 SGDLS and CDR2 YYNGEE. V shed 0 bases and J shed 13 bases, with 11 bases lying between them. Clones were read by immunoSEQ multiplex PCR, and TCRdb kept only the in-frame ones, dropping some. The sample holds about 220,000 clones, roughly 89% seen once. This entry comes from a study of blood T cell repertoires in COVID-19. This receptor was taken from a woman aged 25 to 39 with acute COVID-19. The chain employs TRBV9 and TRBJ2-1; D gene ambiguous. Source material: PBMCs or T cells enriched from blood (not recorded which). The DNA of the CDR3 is TGTGCCAGCAGCGTAGAGAGAGGTCCTCAGTTCTTC. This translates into CASSVERGPQFF.